These 26 T cell receptor beta chains were sequenced from one sample in a study of T cell responses to AZD1222 COVID-19 vaccine. This table comes from immunoSEQ multiplex PCR, and its TCRdb copy is limited to in-frame clones, with some not included. Here the sample spans roughly 120,000 clones, 85% to 90% being singletons. The source material was peripheral blood, sampled 28 days after the second AZD1222 dose. These receptors were collected from an adult who received the AZD1222 COVID-19 vaccine.

The V gene is TRBV9, the J gene TRBJ2-6; TRBD1 aligns across 12 bases. The junction had 7 bases not matched to a gene; V was cut back by 4 bases and J by 2 bases. From germline, CDR1 is SGDLS and CDR2 YYNGEE. This CDR3 contains 18 residues. The CDR3 reads CASSLPGQGAPGANVLTF. CDR3 sequence (DNA): TGTGCCAGCAGCCTTCCGGGACAGGGGGCTCCTGGGGCCAACGTCCTGACTTTC.

The chain couples TRBV9 to TRBJ1-2; tentative D call: TRBD1 (5 bases). The CDR3 runs 14 residues. Germline V gene data show CDR1 as SGDLS and CDR2 as YYNGEE. V lost 0 bases to trimming and J lost 2 bases, with 8 bases between them. As DNA, the CDR3 is TGTGCCAGCAGCGTAGGGAAGGGGAACTATGGCTACACCTTC. This sequence encodes CASSVGKGNYGYTF.

V is TRBV3-1 (or the pseudogene TRBV3-2) and J is TRBJ2-1; perhaps TRBD2 as D (7 bases). V was trimmed by 4 bases and J by 9 bases, leaving 22 bases between them. Germline V gene lookup returns CDR1 LGHDT and CDR2 YNNKEL (reference sequence). The length of the CDR3 is 16 residues. CDR3 DNA sequence: TGTGCCAGCAGCCGAGATGATTGGGGGGGGCAGGGTGAGCAGTTCTTC. Protein sequence: CASSRDDWGGQGEQFF.

CDR3 nucleotides: TGTGCCAGCTCACCACTAAAGACAGGGGATCCGAGCCAAGAGACCCAGTACTTC. This codes for CASSPLKTGDPSQETQYF. V is TRBV18 and J is TRBJ2-5; 8 bases are a match to TRBD1. The germline V gene encodes CDR1 KGHSH and CDR2 LQKENI. The junction had 11 bases not matched to a gene; V was cut back by 1 base and J by 1 base. The CDR3 extends over 18 amino acids.

The chain has TRBV6-6 and TRBJ2-7, with a tentative D call TRBD1 (6 bases). CDR3 size: 13 residues. V lost 1 base, J lost 5 bases, and 9 bases lay in between. The V gene's germline CDR1 is MNHNY and CDR2 SVGAGI (reference sequence). The CDR3 DNA reads as TGTGCCAGCAGTTACTTGGGGGCCGACGAGCAGTACTTC. Its protein is CASSYLGADEQYF.

This chain uses TRBV5-4 with TRBJ1-6; possibly TRBD1 for D (5 bases). The CDR3 contains 16 residues. Germline CDR1 SGHNT, CDR2 YYREEE (reference sequence). V dropped 5 bases and J dropped 4 bases, with 16 bases sitting between them. This chain's CDR3 is CASSSDGTTYNSPLHF. The CDR3 nucleotides are TGTGCCAGCAGTTCCGACGGGACCACTTATAATTCACCCCTCCACTTT.

The chain uses TRBV18 and TRBJ1-1, with D possibly TRBD1 on 6 matching bases. Trimming took 1 base from V and 2 from J, leaving 8 bases between them. CDR1 is KGHSH and CDR2 is LQKENI in the germline V gene. CDR3 length: 14 amino acids. CDR3 sequence reads: CASSPQGHNTEAFF. DNA of the CDR3: TGTGCCAGCTCACCACAGGGACACAACACTGAAGCTTTCTTT.

This rearrangement joins TRBV27 to TRBJ1-4; D remains ambiguous. Germline V gene data show CDR1 as MNHEY and CDR2 as SMNVEV (reference sequence). Trimming removed 7 bases at V and 2 bases at J, with 14 bases between. The CDR3 is 15 amino acids. This CDR3 is CASKKEWVTNEKLFF. Written as DNA, the CDR3 is TGTGCCAGCAAGAAGGAATGGGTCACTAATGAAAAACTGTTTTTT.

CDR3 bases: TGTGCCAGCAGCTTAGGGGTTAGCCGCCCCCTACAGTTCTTC. Its translation is CASSLGVSRPLQFF. The chain joins TRBV7-9 to TRBJ2-1; no definite D call. CDR3 size: 14 residues. Germline CDR1 and CDR2: SEHNR and FQNEAQ (reference sequence). V was trimmed by 1 base and J by 13 bases, leaving 17 bases between them. The full variable domain, rest sourced from reference TRBV7-9 and TRBJ2-1, is DTGVSQNPRHKITKRGQNVTFRCDPISEHNRLYWYRQTLGQGPEFLTYFQNEAQLEKSRLLSDRFSAERPKGSFSTLEIQRTEQGDSAMYLCASSLGVSRPLQFFGPGTRLTVL.

Only one count was recorded for this clone. V gene TRBV7-8 combines with J gene TRBJ2-7; D gene uncertain. The germline V and J ends were trimmed by 3 bases and 3 bases, with 9 bases remaining between them. The CDR3 consists of 13 residues. From germline, CDR1 is SGHVS and CDR2 FQNEAQ. CDR3 region: CASSFSGSYEQYF. For the CDR3, the DNA is TGTGCCAGCAGCTTTTCAGGAAGCTACGAGCAGTACTTC.

This clone was found once. J is TRBJ2-3 and V is TRBV27, with 9 positions matching TRBD2. CDR1 and CDR2 from the germline V gene are MNHEY and SMNVEV (reference sequence). V lost 5 bases and J lost 0; bases outside the gene matches: 12. This CDR3 comprises 18 residues. CDR3 sequence: CASSPLAGGHSSTDTQYF. As DNA, the CDR3 is TGTGCCAGCAGTCCCCTCGCGGGGGGGCACTCTAGCACAGATACGCAGTATTTT.

CDR3 sequence (DNA): TGTGCCAGCAGCTTAGAAGGAGGGGATCGGGCTTTCTTT. This encodes CASSLEGGDRAFF. V gene TRBV11-1 combines with J gene TRBJ1-1; a possible D gene is TRBD1 (5 bases). The CDR3 totals 13 residues. Trimming removed 1 base at V and 11 bases at J, with 14 bases between. Germline assignment: CDR1 SGHAT and CDR2 FQDESV (reference sequence).

This chain uses TRBV6-2 or TRBV6-3 with TRBJ2-7, with unresolved D. CDR3 size: 15 residues. Germline V gives CDR1 MNHEY, CDR2 SVGEGT. V lost 3 bases and J 2 bases, leaving 14 bases between the germline ends. This CDR3 reads CASSYVLGNAYEQYF. The CDR3, as DNA: TGTGCCAGCAGTTATGTCCTAGGGAACGCCTACGAGCAGTACTTC.

The genes are TRBV11-3 and TRBJ2-7, with 7 bases aligning to TRBD2. Germline V gene data show CDR1 as SGHNT and CDR2 as YENEEA. The CDR3 sequence is 15 residues long. Trimming removed 1 base from V and 0 bases from J; junction bases left unmatched: 3. The CDR3 DNA reads as TGTGCCAGCAGCTTAGGCGGGGGTCGCTCCTACGAGCAGTACTTC. Its translation: CASSLGGGRSYEQYF.

The rearrangement joins TRBV2 to TRBJ1-2; TRBD1 is a possible D gene (6 bases). This CDR3 has 14 amino acids. Germline values: CDR1 SNHLY, CDR2 FYNNEI. V was cut by 5 bases and J by 6 bases, with 16 bases left in between. In DNA, the CDR3 is TGTGCCAGCAGTCCGGGACAAAAAAAGGATGGCTACACCTTC. Translated, it gives CASSPGQKKDGYTF. Drawing the rest from reference TRBV2 and TRBJ1-2, the complete variable domain is EPEVTQTPSHQVTQMGQEVILRCVPISNHLYFYWYRQILGQKVEFLVSFYNNEISEKSEIFDDQFSVERPDGSNFTLKIRSTKLEDSAMYFCASSPGQKKDGYTFGSGTRLTVV.

The gene calls are TRBV5-6 and TRBJ2-1; TRBD2 matches 9 bases. Germline CDR1 and CDR2: SGHDT and YYEEEE. The V and J ends lost 8 bases and 5 bases, in that order; junction bases with no gene match: 8. The CDR3 is 14 amino acids. The CDR3 reads CASYSGGNNNEQFF. Written as DNA, the CDR3 is TGTGCCAGTTATAGCGGGGGAAACAACAATGAGCAGTTCTTC. Full variable domain (outside the CDR3, taken from reference TRBV5-6 and TRBJ2-1): DAGVTQSPTHLIKTRGQQVTLRCSPKSGHDTVSWYQQALGQGPQFIFQYYEEEERQRGNFPDRFSGHQFPNYSSELNVNALLLGDSALYLCASYSGGNNNEQFFGPGTRLTVL.

The sample holds a few counts of this clone. J is TRBJ2-7 and V is TRBV28, with 7 nucleotides matching TRBD2. The CDR3 extends over 15 amino acids. Germline CDR1 is MDHEN and CDR2 is SYDVKM. V was pared by 8 bases and J by 7 bases, with 17 bases of the junction left unmatched. The CDR3 DNA reads TGTGCCAGCCCACCGGGAGGAATGGGGGGTGAGGAGCAGTACTTC. This gives the protein CASPPGGMGGEEQYF.

The chain joins TRBV30 to TRBJ1-1, with D possibly TRBD1 on 6 matching bases. Trimming removed 8 bases at V and 4 bases at J, with 20 bases between. Per germline, CDR1 GTSNPN and CDR2 SVGIG (reference sequence). The CDR3 spans 14 residues. This chain's CDR3 is CAQKTERGGTEAFF. CDR3 in DNA: TGTGCCCAAAAAACTGAAAGAGGGGGCACTGAAGCTTTCTTT.

The chain couples TRBV30 to TRBJ1-1; tentative D call: TRBD1 (6 bases). V dropped 1 base and J dropped 1 base, with 13 bases sitting between them. Germline V lookup: CDR1 GTSNPN, CDR2 SVGIG (reference sequence). There are 15 residues in the CDR3. The CDR3 spells CAWSDAQGWNTEAFF. The CDR3 nucleotides read TGTGCCTGGAGTGACGCACAGGGTTGGAACACTGAAGCTTTCTTT.

The V and J genes are TRBV19 and TRBJ1-2, with TRBD1 identical over 8 bases. This CDR3 has 16 amino acids. V lost 8 bases, J lost 2 bases, and 13 bases stayed unmatched. Germline lookup yields CDR1 LNHDA and CDR2 SQIVND (reference sequence). CDR3 region: CASRPGLDRANYGYTF. The CDR3 nucleotides read TGTGCCAGTCGACCCGGCCTGGACAGGGCAAACTATGGCTACACCTTC.

The rearrangement joins TRBV28 to TRBJ2-1; 8 bases agree with TRBD2. Germline CDR1 is MDHEN and CDR2 is SYDVKM. Trimming took 4 bases from V and 2 from J; bases not matched to a gene: 4. The CDR3 runs to 15 residues. This CDR3 reads CASSSGTSPYNEQFF. Here the CDR3 DNA reads TGTGCCAGCAGTTCCGGGACTAGTCCCTACAATGAGCAGTTCTTC.

J is TRBJ2-3 and V is TRBV7-8; 8 bases map to TRBD2. Germline V CDR1 and CDR2: SGHVS, FQNEAQ. V lost 6 bases and J lost 3; bases outside the gene matches: 17. CDR3 length: 18 amino acids. The CDR3 here is CASSSPGGGRPGTDTQYF. In DNA form, the CDR3 reads TGTGCCAGCAGTTCACCGGGGGGGGGCAGGCCAGGGACAGATACGCAGTATTTT.

The CDR3 nucleotides read TGTGCCAGCAAGCGGGACTGGGGACTATACGAGCAGTACTTC. Residues: CASKRDWGLYEQYF. The chain uses TRBV6-5 and TRBJ2-7, with 7 bases lining up with TRBD2. The CDR3 is 14 residues long. Germline V CDR1 and CDR2: MNHEY, SVGAGI. The J segment lost 4 bases and the V segment lost 7 bases, leaving 10 bases of the junction unmatched.

The chain employs TRBV2 and TRBJ1-5, with no clear D. From germline, CDR1 is SNHLY and CDR2 FYNNEI. This CDR3 is 14 amino acids long. V lost 1 base, J lost 6 bases, and 10 bases lay in between. The CDR3 nucleotides are TGTGCCAGCAGTGAAGTGCAAGGAAGTCAGCCCCAGCATTTT. It is translated as CASSEVQGSQPQHF.

The chain recombines TRBV30 with TRBJ1-2, with TRBD1 identical over 7 bases. The V gene's germline CDR1 is GTSNPN and CDR2 SVGIG (reference sequence). The CDR3 is made up of 10 amino acids. With 7 bases clipped from V and 7 bases from J, the junction kept 3 bases outside the gene matches. CDR3 amino acids: CASDRSGYTF. CDR3 coding DNA: TGTGCCTCGGACAGGAGTGGCTACACCTTC.

V is TRBV19 and J is TRBJ1-3; a possible D gene is TRBD1 (6 bases). There are 14 residues in the CDR3. V lost 7 bases and J 0 bases, leaving 10 bases between the germline ends. Germline V gene sequence: CDR1 LNHDA, CDR2 SQIVND (reference sequence). CDR3 coding DNA: TGTGCCAGTACTATGGACAGCTCTGGAAACACCATATATTTT. Translating gives CASTMDSSGNTIYF.